The 25 T cell receptor beta chains reported below all come from one sample, sequenced in a study of graft-versus-host responses after intestinal transplantation. The repertoire was sequenced with immunoSEQ multiplex PCR; TCRdb's copy has only in-frame clones and lacks some. The table lists about 21,000 clones, 55% to 70% of them singletons. Specimen: alloreactive CD4+ T cells from a mixed lymphocyte reaction culture, collected before intestinal transplant. Described subset: CFSE-low proliferating T cells sorted from roughly six-day pre-transplant mixed lymphocyte reaction (GvH or HvG direction). The receptors derive from a human patient who received an intestinal transplant.

The rearrangement links TRBV19 to TRBJ2-1; weak D call: TRBD2 (7 bases). CDR1 is LNHDA, CDR2 SQIVND, per germline (reference sequence). V lost 7 bases and J 9 bases, leaving 22 bases between the germline ends. The CDR3 is 15 amino acids. The CDR3 DNA follows: TGTGCCAGTACCTGGGGGGGCGCGTTGGCGAGTGAGCAGTTCTTC. It specifies CASTWGGALASEQFF.

This clone appeared a few times. The genes are TRBV29-1 and TRBJ1-1; D might be TRBD1 (5 bases). The CDR3 is 11 amino acids. Trimming removed 2 bases from V and 12 bases from J, with 13 bases in between. CDR1 is SQVTM and CDR2 is ANQGSEA in the germline V gene. CDR3 loop: CSVEPGEGTFF. For the CDR3, the DNA is TGCAGCGTTGAACCGGGGGAAGGAACTTTCTTT.

This sequence joins TRBV28 and TRBJ1-1, with TRBD1 matching 8 bases. Germline CDR1 and CDR2: MDHEN and SYDVKM. Unmatched junction bases numbered 5, after V lost 1 base and J lost 1 base. CDR3 length: 16 amino acids. The CDR3 DNA sequence: TGTGCCAGCAGTTTATTAACGGGACAGGCGAACACTGAAGCTTTCTTT. This codes for CASSLLTGQANTEAFF.

The V and J genes are TRBV5-1 and TRBJ2-1; 11 nucleotides align to TRBD2. The germline gives CDR1 SGHRS, CDR2 YFSETQ. Trimming removed 2 bases from V and 15 bases from J; junction bases left unmatched: 13. The CDR3 loop spans 15 amino acids. CDR3 nucleotides: TGCGCCAGCAGCTTCCAAGGTCTAGCGGGGGGTTTTCTGTTCTTC. It translates to CASSFQGLAGGFLFF.

This clone has only a few counts. The chain joins TRBV5-6 to TRBJ2-5; TRBD1 matches at 9 bases. The CDR3 covers 14 residues. CDR1 is SGHDT, CDR2 YYEEEE, per germline. Trimming cost V 7 bases and J 6 bases; bases outside gene matches: 10. The CDR3 DNA reads TGTGCCAGCCTTGGTACGGGACAGGGAAAGACCCAGTACTTC. As protein: CASLGTGQGKTQYF. Supplemented by reference TRBV5-6 and TRBJ2-5, the full variable domain reads DAGVTQSPTHLIKTRGQQVTLRCSPKSGHDTVSWYQQALGQGPQFIFQYYEEEERQRGNFPDRFSGHQFPNYSSELNVNALLLGDSALYLCASLGTGQGKTQYFGPGTRLLVL.

This clone appeared a few times. The chain combines TRBV6-1 with TRBJ2-7; D perhaps matches TRBD2 (6 bases). Trimming took off 0 bases at V and 2 bases at J, with 11 bases between the two ends. Germline CDR1 is MNHNS and CDR2 is SASEGT. The CDR3 totals 15 residues. The CDR3 bases are TGTGCCAGCAGTGAAGCCGGGACTTCGACCTACGAGCAGTACTTC. It yields the protein CASSEAGTSTYEQYF.

The chain links TRBV18 to TRBJ2-7; the match to TRBD2 covers 11 bases. The CDR3 sequence is 14 residues long. Losses at the gene ends were 6 bases for V and 4 bases for J; bases not matched to a gene: 5. Germline CDR1 KGHSH, CDR2 LQKENI. The CDR3 here is CASSLSGGEYEQYF. The CDR3 DNA reads as TGTGCCAGCTCCCTTAGCGGGGGGGAGTACGAGCAGTACTTC.

J is TRBJ1-2 and V is TRBV7-2; 10 bases match TRBD1. From germline, CDR1 is SGHTA and CDR2 FQGNSA. This CDR3 region has 18 residues. The V gene end was trimmed by 5 bases and the J gene end by 3 bases; junction bases not matched to a gene: 15. The CDR3 nucleotides are TGTGCCAGCAGCGCGACACGCAGCGGGACAGGGGACCACTATGGCTACACCTTC. Translated: CASSATRSGTGDHYGYTF.

This clone has a single count. The V call is TRBV6-1, the J call TRBJ1-1; no clear D gene. In germline, CDR1 is MNHNS, CDR2 SASEGT. V was trimmed by 5 bases and J by 2 bases, leaving 6 bases between them. The CDR3 has 12 residues. The CDR3 DNA sequence: TGTGCCAGCAGTCTTATTAACACTGAAGCTTTCTTT. The encoded protein is CASSLINTEAFF.

V gene TRBV30 combines with J gene TRBJ2-7; D may be TRBD1 (6 bases). Germline CDR1 is GTSNPN and CDR2 is SVGIG (reference sequence). Trimming cost V 5 bases and J 2 bases, with 19 bases left between them. The CDR3 is 15 amino acids. The CDR3 is CAWDEKGPGAYEQYF. CDR3 nucleotide sequence: TGTGCCTGGGATGAGAAAGGGCCAGGGGCCTACGAGCAGTACTTC. Using reference TRBV30 and TRBJ2-7 for the parts outside the CDR3, the full variable domain is SQTIHQWPATLVQPVGSPLSLECTVEGTSNPNLYWYRQAAGRGLQLLFYSVGIGQISSEVPQNLSASRPQDRQFILSSKKLLLSDSGFYLCAWDEKGPGAYEQYFGPGTRLTVT.

This sequence joins TRBV5-6 and TRBJ2-5, with 8 bases matching TRBD1. This CDR3 has 16 residues. Looked up from germline, CDR1 is SGHDT and CDR2 is YYEEEE. Unmatched junction bases numbered 8, after V lost 0 bases and J lost 4 bases. This CDR3 is CASSLVQGALGETQYF. For the CDR3, the DNA is TGTGCCAGCAGCTTGGTGCAGGGGGCTTTGGGAGAGACCCAGTACTTC.

The chain recombines TRBV5-5 with TRBJ2-7, with 10 bases identical to TRBD1. There are 18 residues in the CDR3. J lost 4 bases, V lost 3 bases, and 16 bases had no gene match. Germline assignment: CDR1 SGHKS and CDR2 YYEKEE (reference sequence). The CDR3 is CASSSVHSRTGGMYEQYF. The CDR3 DNA sequence: TGTGCCAGCAGCTCAGTACATTCGAGGACAGGGGGTATGTACGAGCAGTACTTC.

This clone was recorded a few times. V gene TRBV20-1 combines with J gene TRBJ2-3; D possibly corresponds to TRBD2 (5 bases). The germline V gene encodes CDR1 DFQATT and CDR2 SNEGSKA (reference sequence). V was clipped by 5 bases and J by 5 bases, with 5 bases between them. The length of the CDR3 is 10 residues. The CDR3 nucleotides are TGCAGTGCTGGGAGAGATACGCAGTATTTT. This encodes CSAGRDTQYF.

V gene TRBV7-9 combines with J gene TRBJ2-3, with 15 bases lining up with TRBD2. Trimming cost V 1 base and J 2 bases; bases outside gene matches: 1. Germline loops: CDR1 SEHNR, CDR2 FQNEAQ (reference sequence). The CDR3 is 17 amino acids. CDR3: CASSLGTSGGATDTQYF. CDR3 nucleotides: TGTGCCAGCAGCTTAGGGACTAGCGGGGGGGCCACAGATACGCAGTATTTT.

The chain employs TRBV19 and TRBJ2-5; a weak D match, TRBD2 (5 bases). Deletions cut 5 bases from V and 2 bases from J, with 12 bases between. Germline CDR1 LNHDA, CDR2 SQIVND (reference sequence). CDR3 size: 14 residues. The CDR3 DNA is TGTGCCAGTAGTCCGCTGAGGGAGCAAGAGACCCAGTACTTC. It codes for CASSPLREQETQYF.

J is TRBJ1-3 and V is TRBV2, with 7 positions matching TRBD1. V dropped 4 bases and J dropped 5; count of bases not matched to a gene: 5. This CDR3 contains 14 residues. The V gene's germline CDR1 is SNHLY and CDR2 FYNNEI. In nucleotides, the CDR3 is TGTGCCAGCAGTGGAAACAGGGGAAGAAACACCATATATTTT. This translates into CASSGNRGRNTIYF.

This clone turned up a few times. The genes are TRBV19 and TRBJ1-4; D gene uncertain. CDR3 length equals 15 residues. Germline V gives CDR1 LNHDA, CDR2 SQIVND (reference sequence). V was clipped by 6 bases and J by 0 bases, with 11 bases between them. CDR3 residues: CASSPYRTTNEKLFF. The DNA for the CDR3 is TGTGCCAGTAGCCCCTACAGAACAACTAATGAAAAACTGTTTTTT.

J is TRBJ2-7 and V is TRBV5-6; the D gene is possibly TRBD2 (5 bases). CDR3 length: 14 residues. V was cut by 1 base and J by 3 bases, with 11 bases left in between. Germline values: CDR1 SGHDT, CDR2 YYEEEE. CDR3 nucleotide sequence: TGTGCCAGCAGCTTGACGGGATCTTACTACGAGCAGTACTTC. Protein: CASSLTGSYYEQYF.

V usage is TRBV7-2 and J usage is TRBJ2-3, with D perhaps TRBD2 (6 bases). Per the germline V gene, CDR1 is SGHTA and CDR2 is FQGNSA. The CDR3 length is 16 residues. The ends were cut back, 5 bases at V and 2 bases at J, with 17 bases in the middle. The chain's CDR3 is CASSRETSIPTDTQYF. The CDR3 DNA follows: TGTGCCAGCAGCCGAGAGACTAGTATCCCCACAGATACGCAGTATTTT.

The CDR3 is CASSAASNQPQHF. The CDR3 nucleotides are TGTGCCAGCAGCGCGGCTAGCAATCAGCCCCAGCATTTT. This chain uses TRBV5-4 with TRBJ1-5; D remains ambiguous. Per germline, CDR1 SGHNT and CDR2 YYREEE (reference sequence). The CDR3 extends over 13 amino acids. V was pared by 4 bases and J by 0 bases, with 5 bases between.

V is TRBV30 and J is TRBJ1-5; TRBD1 matches 9 bases. Trimming cost V 3 bases and J 4 bases; bases outside gene matches: 4. Germline V gene lookup returns CDR1 GTSNPN and CDR2 SVGIG (reference sequence). CDR3 size: 14 residues. CDR3 nucleotides: TGTGCCTGGAGCCTTGGACAGGGGAATCAGCCCCAGCATTTT. This gives the protein CAWSLGQGNQPQHF.

The chain links TRBV28 to TRBJ2-7; D perhaps matches TRBD2 (6 bases). Per germline, CDR1 MDHEN and CDR2 SYDVKM. This CDR3 spans 15 amino acids. V lost 6 bases and J lost 1, with 16 bases in between. CDR3 amino acids: CASSQQDLASYEQYF. The CDR3, as DNA: TGTGCCAGCAGCCAACAGGACCTAGCGTCCTACGAGCAGTACTTC.

This clone was detected only a few times. This chain joins TRBV19 and TRBJ1-6; a possible D gene is TRBD1 (5 bases). The germline V and J ends were trimmed by 5 bases and 9 bases, with 14 bases remaining between them. CDR1 LNHDA and CDR2 SQIVND come from the germline V gene (reference sequence). This CDR3 spans 14 amino acids. The CDR3, as DNA: TGTGCCAGTAGTCGACAGAATATGGGTTCACCCCTCCACTTT. Protein sequence: CASSRQNMGSPLHF.

This rearrangement joins TRBV7-9 to TRBJ2-7, with TRBD1 matching over 7 bases. CDR1 is SEHNR, CDR2 FQNEAQ, per germline (reference sequence). This CDR3 has 15 residues. V shed 5 bases and J 5 bases; nucleotides not matched to a gene: 12. The CDR3 sequence is CASSHRGRGGDEQYF. The CDR3 nucleotides are TGTGCCAGCAGCCATAGAGGGAGAGGGGGCGACGAGCAGTACTTC.

The rearrangement uses TRBV11-2 and TRBJ2-2, with D possibly TRBD1 on 5 matching bases. Between the trimmed V and J ends, which lost 3 bases and 0 bases, there was a span of 8 bases. CDR3 size: 15 residues. CDR1 and CDR2 from the germline V gene are SGHAT and FQNNGV. In DNA, the CDR3 is TGTGCCAGCAGCTTGCAGGGCCCGAACACCGGGGAGCTGTTTTTT. Protein product: CASSLQGPNTGELFF. Together with reference TRBV11-2 and TRBJ2-2, the CDR3 gives the full variable domain: EAGVAQSPRYKIIEKRQSVAFWCNPISGHATLYWYQQILGQGPKLLIQFQNNGVVDDSQLPKDRFSAERLKGVDSTLKIQPAKLEDSAVYLCASSLQGPNTGELFFGEGSRLTVL.